This TCR beta chain stems from a study of regulatory T cells in long-lasting Graves disease. Time point meaning: newly diagnosed GD, antithyroid drugs for less than 3 months. From PBMCs, RNA was extracted and then used to make the TCR library. Libraries of TCR beta came from iRepertoire HTBI primers plus Arm-PCR of CDR3 regions. TCRdb re-called the multiplex PCR reads through MiXCR, storing one row per CDR3 protein. In the table there are 440,000 or so distinct CDR3 sequences, approximately 16% of which are singletons. V was pared by 3 bases and J by 4 bases, with 9 bases of the junction left unmatched. Germline CDR1 reads SEHNR; CDR2 reads FQNEAQ (reference sequence). The CDR3 spans 17 residues. The sample also formed part of further work on T cells in Graves' hyperthyroidism and ophthalmopathy. As that report states: Diagnoses were made from clinical symptoms, serum measures (thyroxine and TRAb), thyroid ultrasound and orbital computed tomography.

The V gene is TRBV7-9, the J gene TRBJ2-1; 10 nucleotides agree with TRBD2. The starting material was peripheral blood mononuclear cells (PBMCs), obtained at new diagnosis, from a patient treated with antithyroid drugs. The sequence was obtained from a woman aged 25 to 39 with Graves disease. CDR3 sequence (DNA): TGTGCCAGCAGCTTGACCCCGGGACTAGCGTCGTACAATGAGCAGTTCTTC. Protein: CASSLTPGLASYNEQFF.